The 7 T cell receptor beta chains given below trace back to one sample, sequenced in a study of T cell responses to AZD1222 COVID-19 vaccine. Repertoires were generated with immunoSEQ multiplex PCR, while TCRdb's copy carries only in-frame clones and drops some. Among fewer than 130,000 clones listed, approximately 90% were seen once. Here the sequenced sample was peripheral blood, taken on day 0 of AZD1222 vaccination. These receptors all stem from an adult in good health.

The rearrangement links TRBV6-2 or TRBV6-3 to TRBJ1-2; 9 bases agree with TRBD1. The germline V gene has CDR1 MNHEY and CDR2 SVGEGT. The V and J ends lost 6 bases and 5 bases, in that order; junction bases with no gene match: 7. CDR3 length: 14 amino acids. The CDR3: CASSEDRGPYGYTF. The DNA for the CDR3 is TGTGCCAGCAGCGAGGACAGGGGCCCGTATGGCTACACCTTC.

V gene TRBV15 combines with J gene TRBJ1-4; 10 bases line up with TRBD1. CDR1 is LNHNV and CDR2 is YYDKDF in the germline V gene (reference sequence). Unmatched junction bases numbered 6, after V lost 3 bases and J lost 5 bases. This CDR3 region has 16 residues. The CDR3 protein is CATSRTQTGGNEKLFF. Written as DNA, the CDR3 is TGTGCCACCAGCAGGACACAGACAGGGGGCAATGAAAAACTGTTTTTT.

This chain links TRBV11-2 with TRBJ2-1, with D perhaps TRBD1 (6 bases). The V gene lost 6 bases and the J gene lost 10 bases, with 13 bases spanning the gap. The length of the CDR3 is 12 residues. Germline values: CDR1 SGHAT, CDR2 FQNNGV. CDR3 loop: CASRGAAREQFF. As DNA, the CDR3 is TGTGCCAGCAGGGGGGCCGCCCGGGAGCAGTTCTTC.

The rearrangement joins TRBV4-1 to TRBJ1-5, with D unclear. With 0 bases removed from V and 0 bases from J, the gap between germline ends came to 9 bases. Looked up from germline, CDR1 is MGHRA and CDR2 is YSYEKL. This CDR3 is built from 16 residues. This chain's CDR3 is CASSQELGYSNQPQHF. The CDR3 region has the DNA TGCGCCAGCAGCCAAGAGTTGGGTTATAGCAATCAGCCCCAGCATTTT.

The chain combines TRBV6-5 with TRBJ2-7, with 7 bases identical to TRBD1. The CDR3 covers 14 residues. Per the germline V gene, CDR1 is MNHEY and CDR2 is SVGAGI. The V and J ends lost 5 bases and 0 bases, in that order; junction bases with no gene match: 4. The CDR3 DNA is TGTGCCAGCAGTAACAGGGGAAGCTCCTACGAGCAGTACTTC. It specifies CASSNRGSSYEQYF.

The chain employs TRBV2 and TRBJ1-1; perhaps TRBD1 as D (6 bases). V shed 9 bases and J shed 0 bases, with 17 bases lying between them. The CDR3 spans 15 residues. The germline CDR1 and CDR2 sequences are SNHLY and FYNNEI. CDR3 residues: CASRQAEIMNTEAFF. For the CDR3, the DNA is TGTGCCAGTCGACAGGCAGAAATAATGAACACTGAAGCTTTCTTT.

In DNA form, the CDR3 reads TGTGCCACCAGCAGATGGGTCGGTAGCGGGGGTCGGACAGATACGCAGTATTTT. Its translation is CATSRWVGSGGRTDTQYF. The V call is TRBV15, the J call TRBJ2-3; 9 nucleotides align to TRBD2. Germline values: CDR1 LNHNV, CDR2 YYDKDF (reference sequence). V lost 2 bases and J lost 3; bases outside the gene matches: 12. CDR3 length: 18 residues.